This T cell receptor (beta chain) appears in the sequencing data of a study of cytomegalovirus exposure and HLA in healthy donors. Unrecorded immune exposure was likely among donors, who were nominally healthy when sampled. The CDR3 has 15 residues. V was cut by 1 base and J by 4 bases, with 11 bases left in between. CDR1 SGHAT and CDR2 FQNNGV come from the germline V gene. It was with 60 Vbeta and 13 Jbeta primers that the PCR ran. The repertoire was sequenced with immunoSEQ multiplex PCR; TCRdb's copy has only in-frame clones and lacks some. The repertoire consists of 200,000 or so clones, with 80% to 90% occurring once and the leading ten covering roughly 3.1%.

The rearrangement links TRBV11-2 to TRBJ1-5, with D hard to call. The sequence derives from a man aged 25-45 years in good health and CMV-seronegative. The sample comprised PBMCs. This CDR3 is CASSLGPPRNQPQHF. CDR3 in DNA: TGTGCCAGCAGCTTAGGGCCTCCGAGGAATCAGCCCCAGCATTTT.